The rows below give T cell receptor beta chains drawn from one sample of a study of cytomegalovirus exposure and HLA in healthy donors. Libraries were prepared by immunoSEQ multiplex PCR; TCRdb keeps only in-frame clonotypes and omits some of them. This sample has 120,000 or so clones, with about nine tenths found just once. The sequenced sample was PBMCs. The receptors come from a woman aged 18-29 years in good health and CMV-seronegative. Each CDR3 is given with its conserved first and last residue. The D gene is left open where the match is weak. Clone size is not always given. Where it is, it says once, few, many or a class for expanded clones.

j_call d_call v_call clone_size cdr3_aa cdr3_nt
TRBJ2-5 TRBD2 TRBV6-1 NA CASSDTSGRAQETQYF TGTGCCAGCAGTGACACTAGCGGGAGGGCCCAAGAGACCCAGTACTTC
TRBJ2-7 TRBD2 TRBV5-1 NA CASSLTSGRAAGAYEQYF TGCGCCAGCAGCCTTACTAGCGGGAGGGCCGCCGGCGCCTACGAGCAGTACTTC
TRBJ2-1 TRBD2 TRBV7-8 NA CASSGLAENNEQFF TGTGCCAGCAGCGGACTAGCGGAGAACAATGAGCAGTTCTTC
TRBJ2-3 NA TRBV6-1 NA CATKRTALDTDTQYF TGTGCCACCAAGCGCACCGCGCTAGACACAGATACGCAGTATTTT
TRBJ1-1 TRBD1 TRBV7-9 once CASRGQGGLSEAFF TGTGCCAGCAGGGGACAGGGGGGTCTTAGTGAAGCTTTCTTT
TRBJ2-7 TRBD2 TRBV6-1 NA CASGGLAWYEQYF TGTGCCTCAGGGGGACTAGCGTGGTACGAGCAGTACTTC
TRBJ1-2 NA TRBV5-4 NA CASSLDWQGNYGYTF TGTGCCAGCAGCTTGGATTGGCAGGGGAACTATGGCTACACCTTC
TRBJ2-2 TRBD2 TRBV6-5 NA CASSITSGSSGELFF TGTGCCAGCAGCATTACTAGCGGGAGCTCTGGGGAGCTGTTTTTT
TRBJ2-1 TRBD1 TRBV27 NA CASGTGGNEQFF TGTGCCAGTGGGACAGGGGGCAATGAGCAGTTCTTC
TRBJ2-7 NA TRBV11-3 NA CASTSGQIYEQYF TGTGCCAGCACCTCCGGACAGATCTACGAGCAGTACTTC
TRBJ2-7 TRBD1 TRBV6-1 NA CASSYDRGKEQYF TGTGCCAGCAGCTATGACAGGGGGAAGGAGCAGTACTTC
TRBJ1-1 NA TRBV6-5 NA CASTYGGVNTEAFF TGTGCCAGCACATATGGAGGGGTGAACACTGAAGCTTTCTTT
TRBJ2-5 NA TRBV29-1 once CSVEDQIQETQYF TGCAGCGTTGAAGATCAAATCCAAGAGACCCAGTACTTC
TRBJ2-3 TRBD1 TRBV28 NA CASSPEDRVVPTDTQYF TGTGCCAGCAGCCCAGAGGACAGGGTTGTTCCCACAGATACGCAGTATTTT
TRBJ1-2 TRBD1 TRBV19 few CASRTGAYGYTF TGTGCCAGCAGGACAGGAGCCTATGGCTACACCTTC
TRBJ1-2 TRBD1 TRBV7-9 NA CASSFSGTGGYYGYTF TGTGCCAGCAGCTTCTCCGGGACAGGGGGTTACTATGGCTACACCTTC
TRBJ2-7 NA TRBV21-1 NA CASSKALAGTTADYF TGTGCCAGCAGCAAAGCGCTCGCGGGCACAACGGCCGACTACTTC
TRBJ1-2 NA TRBV30 NA CAWSVPPISNYGYTF TGTGCCTGGAGTGTACCCCCCATCAGTAACTATGGCTACACCTTC
TRBJ1-4 TRBD1 TRBV7-9 NA CASSFAPGQGYEKLFF TGTGCCAGCAGCTTCGCTCCGGGACAGGGGTATGAAAAACTGTTTTTT
TRBJ2-1 NA TRBV5-1 NA CASSLAGIFNEQFF TGCGCCAGCAGCTTGGCTGGCATTTTCAATGAGCAGTTCTTC
TRBJ1-4 TRBD1 TRBV11-2 NA CASSYGTGELFF TGTGCCAGCAGCTACGGGACAGGAGAACTGTTTTTT
TRBJ1-1 TRBD1 TRBV28 NA CASVTGVATEAFF TGTGCCAGCGTCACAGGGGTTGCCACTGAAGCTTTCTTT
TRBJ1-1 NA TRBV14 NA CASSQLVNTEAFF TGTGCCAGCAGCCAACTTGTGAACACTGAAGCTTTCTTT
TRBJ2-5 TRBD1 TRBV2 NA CASKAGTGEETQYF TGTGCCAGCAAAGCCGGGACAGGGGAAGAGACCCAGTACTTC
TRBJ2-7 NA TRBV27 NA CASSPMQGYEQYF TGTGCCAGCAGTCCAATGCAGGGCTACGAGCAGTACTTC
TRBJ2-4 NA TRBV4-1 NA CASSQGAGSTKNIQYF TGCGCCAGCAGCCAAGGGGCAGGTTCTACCAAAAACATTCAGTACTTC